The T cell receptor beta chain described here comes from a study of TIL therapy for anti-PD-1-resistant metastatic lung cancer. Whole-study results and caveats: Infused TIL clonotypes partially replaced the baseline blood repertoire, then decayed over months. Treatment-naive, never-smoker and oncogene-addicted patients were overrepresented in this highly selected cohort.

The libraries were made with immunoSEQ v3. Sequencing was performed with immunoSEQ multiplex PCR; in TCRdb, only in-frame clones are kept and a portion is missing. The data hold about 36,000 clones, with roughly 70% observed a single time. For this clone: What it recognizes is unknown.

Described time point: pre-treatment sample, taken before nivolumab and TIL therapy. The sample in question was blood, obtained at baseline. The TCR sequence derives from a person aged 25 to 80 with non-small cell lung cancer.

CDR3 residues: CASSFGSRSGNTIYF. The CDR3 nucleotides read TGTGCCAGCAGCTTTGGGTCCCGCTCTGGAAACACCATATATTTT. The V call is TRBV12-1, the J call TRBJ1-3. TRBV12-1 is a documented pseudogene. The CDR3 loop spans 15 amino acids.